Shown below are 15 T cell receptor beta chains from a single sample sequenced in a study of T cells in Graves' hyperthyroidism and ophthalmopathy. Amplified regions were TCR beta CDR3 sequences from RNA transcripts. Using the HTBI primer set, a first-round RT-PCR was run on the TCR CDR3. TCRdb recomputed calls from the multiplex PCR reads with MiXCR, one row per CDR3 protein. The profile shows 220,000 or so distinct CDR3 sequences, around 17% of them singletons. The source material was blood. The receptors stem from a woman younger than 30 with Graves' ophthalmopathy.

Worth noting for this clonotype: A read error may explain this, as a much larger clone is one base away. This chain joins TRBV7-8 and TRBJ1-5; possible D gene TRBD1, 6 bases. Trimming cost V 2 bases and J 6 bases, with 11 bases left between them. Looked up from germline, CDR1 is SGHVS and CDR2 is FQNEAQ. CDR3 length equals 14 residues. CDR3 residues: CASSLRRGAQPQHF. In DNA, the CDR3 is TGTGCCAGCAGCTTAAGACGGGGGGCTCAGCCCCAGCATTTT.

The chain uses TRBV18 and TRBJ2-7; D gene uncertain. CDR1 is KGHSH and CDR2 is LQKENI in the germline V gene. Trimming left V 3 bases short and J 7 bases short, with 19 bases between. This CDR3 is built from 15 residues. DNA for the CDR3: TGTGCCAGCTCACCCCGAGATACTCCACTTGTGGAGCAGTACTTC. Encoded protein: CASSPRDTPLVEQYF.

Here the CDR3 reads CASSLGRGGYNEQFF. The CDR3 DNA reads as TGTGCCAGCAGCTTGGGACGGGGGGGCTACAATGAGCAGTTCTTC. The genes are TRBV5-4 and TRBJ2-1; 8 positions agree with TRBD2. V shed 0 bases and J 3 bases; nucleotides not matched to a gene: 2. This CDR3 contains 15 residues. The V gene's germline CDR1 is SGHNT and CDR2 YYREEE (reference sequence).

The V gene is TRBV11-2, the J gene TRBJ2-7; TRBD1 agrees at 8 bases. The CDR3 consists of 16 residues. Trimming took 5 bases from V and 5 from J; bases not matched to a gene: 14. CDR1 and CDR2 from the germline V gene are SGHAT and FQNNGV. DNA of the CDR3: TGTGCCAGCAGCCATGATTTACCGACAGGGGTCGACGAGCAGTACTTC. As protein: CASSHDLPTGVDEQYF.

This clonotype came up many times. The chain links TRBV30 to TRBJ2-3; D gene uncertain. The CDR3 has 13 amino acids. The V gene lost 3 bases and the J gene lost 4 bases, with 11 bases spanning the gap. CDR1 and CDR2 from the germline V gene are GTSNPN and SVGIG (reference sequence). The CDR3 bases are TGTGCCTGGAGGACTCGTGCATCAGATACGCAGTATTTT. Translated, it gives CAWRTRASDTQYF.

This clonotype has at least ten counts. The chain is built from TRBV28 and TRBJ2-7; 13 bases agree with TRBD2. The V and J ends lost 6 bases and 4 bases, in that order; junction bases with no gene match: 27. Per germline, CDR1 MDHEN and CDR2 SYDVKM. The CDR3 loop spans 22 amino acids. CDR3 residues: CASSFLYPAGGLAGEGGYEQYF. The CDR3 DNA follows: TGTGCCAGCAGCTTCTTATACCCGGCAGGCGGACTAGCGGGAGAGGGGGGTTACGAGCAGTACTTC.

This clonotype has at least ten counts. The chain is built from TRBV28 and TRBJ2-7; 10 bases fit TRBD2. Germline V CDR1 and CDR2: MDHEN, SYDVKM. Trimming at V came to 3 bases and at J to 2 bases, leaving 7 bases not matched to a gene. CDR3 length: 16 residues. Written as DNA, the CDR3 is TGTGCCAGCAGTTTCAGGCTAGCGGGGGACGCCTACGAGCAGTACTTC. It codes for CASSFRLAGDAYEQYF.

This clonotype was seen more than once but under ten times. The chain's CDR3 is CASSEAYPGGGGASDYGYTF. The CDR3 nucleotides are TGTGCCAGCAGTGAAGCGTACCCGGGGGGGGGGGGGGCGAGTGACTATGGCTACACCTTC. This chain uses TRBV6-1 with TRBJ1-2; D perhaps matches TRBD1 (6 bases). The CDR3 runs to 20 residues. V lost 0 bases and J lost 3, with 26 bases in between. Germline V gene lookup returns CDR1 MNHNS and CDR2 SASEGT.

This clonotype occurred many times. J is TRBJ1-5 and V is TRBV14; 8 bases match TRBD1. Trimming removed 1 base from V and 15 bases from J; junction bases left unmatched: 11. The CDR3 has 14 residues. The germline gives CDR1 SGHDN, CDR2 FVKESK. CDR3 coding DNA: TGTGCCAGCAGCCAAGCGGGCGGGACAGGCGTGATGCATTTT. As protein: CASSQAGGTGVMHF.

This clonotype was recorded many times. This chain joins TRBV18 and TRBJ1-2; D is unresolved. Trimming shortened V by 3 bases and J by 3 bases, and 11 bases separated the two germline ends. This CDR3 comprises 14 residues. Germline V gives CDR1 KGHSH, CDR2 LQKENI. CDR3 nucleotides: TGTGCCAGCTCACCTATCGACGGCCACTATGGCTACACCTTC. Its translation: CASSPIDGHYGYTF.

This chain joins TRBV27 and TRBJ2-1; 12 bases align to TRBD2. Germline V gene sequence: CDR1 MNHEY, CDR2 SMNVEV (reference sequence). The CDR3 consists of 15 residues. J lost 9 bases, V lost 3 bases, and 6 bases had no gene match. The DNA for the CDR3 is TGTGCCAGCAGTTTGCTAGCGGGGGGGCCTCTTGAGCAGTTCTTC. It encodes CASSLLAGGPLEQFF.

This clonotype was seen repeatedly, ten times or more. This chain links TRBV6-1 with TRBJ1-1; no firm D call. CDR3 length: 14 amino acids. CDR1 is MNHNS and CDR2 is SASEGT in the germline V gene. Trimming took 2 bases from V and 1 from J, leaving 8 bases between them. As DNA, the CDR3 is TGTGCCAGCAGTGAATTACAGCCGAACACTGAAGCTTTCTTT. Protein: CASSELQPNTEAFF.

This clonotype was seen many times. The chain is built from TRBV12-3 or TRBV12-4 and TRBJ1-1; a possible D gene is TRBD1 (5 bases). Trimming left V 6 bases short and J 7 bases short, with 15 bases between. This CDR3 has 13 amino acids. CDR3 coding DNA: TGTGCCAGCAGCCGAGGGGCGTATGGTGAAGCTTTCTTT. As protein: CASSRGAYGEAFF.

Many counts were recorded for this clonotype. This chain connects TRBV20-1 to TRBJ2-7; weak D call: TRBD2 (5 bases). Germline-derived CDR1 and CDR2 are DFQATT and SNEGSKA (reference sequence). The CDR3 spans 15 residues. Trimming took 4 bases from V and 0 from J, leaving 16 bases between them. As DNA, the CDR3 is TGCAGTGCTATTCCCCATAGCGAACACTCCTACGAGCAGTACTTC. Residues: CSAIPHSEHSYEQYF.

This clonotype has a count of ten or more. This rearrangement joins TRBV19 to TRBJ1-5; D possibly corresponds to TRBD1 (5 bases). V was cut by 5 bases and J by 1 base, with 15 bases left in between. Germline loops: CDR1 LNHDA, CDR2 SQIVND (reference sequence). This CDR3 contains 16 residues. CDR3 sequence reads: CASSLRRDPSNQPQHF. For the CDR3, the DNA is TGTGCCAGTAGTCTACGACGGGACCCGAGCAATCAGCCCCAGCATTTT.